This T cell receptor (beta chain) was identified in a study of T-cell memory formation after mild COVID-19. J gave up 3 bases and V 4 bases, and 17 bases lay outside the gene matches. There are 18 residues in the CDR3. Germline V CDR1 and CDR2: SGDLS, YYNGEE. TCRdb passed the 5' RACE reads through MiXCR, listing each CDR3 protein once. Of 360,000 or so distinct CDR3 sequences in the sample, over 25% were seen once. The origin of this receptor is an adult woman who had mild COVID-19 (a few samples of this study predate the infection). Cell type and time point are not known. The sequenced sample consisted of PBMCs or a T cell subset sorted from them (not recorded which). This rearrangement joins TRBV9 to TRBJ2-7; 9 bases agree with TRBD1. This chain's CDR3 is CASSPSPNPGQGVYEQYF. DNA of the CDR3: TGTGCCAGCAGCCCGAGTCCGAATCCGGGACAGGGAGTCTACGAGCAGTACTTC.